This T cell receptor (beta chain) was documented in a study of beta chain features in type 1 diabetes. Study-wide results and caveats: The study notes PCR might favor shorter templates equally in patients and controls. In type 1 diabetes patients, VDJ junctions had fewer insertions; deletions at these junctions were more frequent. Here, the possible influence of HLA type (on TCRB rearrangement) remained unresolved.

This clone was counted only a few times. Its antigen is as yet unknown. Sorting based on CD45RO/CCR7/CD25/CD127/CD95/CD27 separated CD4+ naive, central memory, regulatory and stem cell-like memory cells. Germline lookup yields CDR1 MGHRA and CDR2 YSYEKL. The V segment lost 3 bases and the J segment 4 bases; nucleotides outside the gene matches: 13. The CDR3 is 17 amino acids. As every portion of the isolated RNA was reverse transcribed, the sequencing read expressed TCRB transcripts. Using immunoSEQ multiplex PCR, the repertoire was profiled, and TCRdb retains in-frame clones only, with some absent. The repertoire holds more than 300,000 clones, with around an eighth as singletons.

The chain recombines TRBV4-1 with TRBJ2-5, with 8 bases fitting TRBD1. Sequences were obtained from naive CD4+ T cells from blood. This clonotype originated in a man younger than 35 in good health. CDR3 bases: TGCGCCAGCAGCCATCTAGACAGGGGATCTTTGGGAGAGACCCAGTACTTC. Residues: CASSHLDRGSLGETQYF.